This paragraph reports one TCR beta chain. TCRdb's table, derived via immunoSEQ multiplex PCR, lists solely in-frame clones and lacks some. The data show some 84,000 clones, with roughly 88% seen just once and roughly 2.1% held by the top ten. The entry originates in a study of cytomegalovirus exposure and HLA in healthy donors. Trimming cost V 6 bases and J 2 bases, with 23 bases left between them. This CDR3 is built from 18 residues. The receptor was isolated from a man aged 25-45 years in good health and CMV-seronegative. The sequencing input was PBMCs. This chain connects TRBV23-1 to TRBJ1-5; D is ambiguous. TRBV23-1 qualifies as an ORF whose function is uncertain. In DNA form, the CDR3 reads TGCGCCAGCAGGCGGGCGCGGATAGATTGGGTCGGCAATCAGCCCCAGCATTTT. Protein: CASRRARIDWVGNQPQHF.